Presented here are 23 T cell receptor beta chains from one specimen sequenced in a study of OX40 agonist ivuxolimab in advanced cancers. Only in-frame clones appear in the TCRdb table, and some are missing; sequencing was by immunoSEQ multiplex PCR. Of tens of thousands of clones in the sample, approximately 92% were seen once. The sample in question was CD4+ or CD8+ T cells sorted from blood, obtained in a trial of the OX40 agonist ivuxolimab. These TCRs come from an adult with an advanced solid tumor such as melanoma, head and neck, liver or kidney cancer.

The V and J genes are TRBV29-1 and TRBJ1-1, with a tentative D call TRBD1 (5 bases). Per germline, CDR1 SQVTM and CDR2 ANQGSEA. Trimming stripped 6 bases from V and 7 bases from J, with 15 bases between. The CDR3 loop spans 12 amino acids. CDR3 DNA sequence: TGCAGCGTCGCCCCGGGACGGGATGAAGCTTTCTTT. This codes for CSVAPGRDEAFF.

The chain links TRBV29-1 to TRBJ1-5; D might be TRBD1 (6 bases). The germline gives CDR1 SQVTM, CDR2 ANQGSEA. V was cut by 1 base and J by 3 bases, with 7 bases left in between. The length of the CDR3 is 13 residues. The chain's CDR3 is CSVEGQVNQPQHF. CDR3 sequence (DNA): TGCAGCGTTGAAGGACAGGTCAATCAGCCCCAGCATTTT.

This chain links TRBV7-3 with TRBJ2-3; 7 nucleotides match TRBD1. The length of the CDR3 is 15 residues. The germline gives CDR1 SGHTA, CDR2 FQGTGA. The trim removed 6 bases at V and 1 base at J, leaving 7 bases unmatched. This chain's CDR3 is CASRTNGQGTDTQYF. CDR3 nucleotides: TGTGCCAGCAGGACTAACGGACAGGGCACAGATACGCAGTATTTT.

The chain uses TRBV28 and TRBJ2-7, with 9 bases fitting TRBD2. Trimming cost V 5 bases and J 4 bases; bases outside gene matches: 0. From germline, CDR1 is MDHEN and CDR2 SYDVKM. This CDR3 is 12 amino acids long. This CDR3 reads CASSSGRYEQYF. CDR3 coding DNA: TGTGCCAGCAGTAGCGGGAGGTACGAGCAGTACTTC.

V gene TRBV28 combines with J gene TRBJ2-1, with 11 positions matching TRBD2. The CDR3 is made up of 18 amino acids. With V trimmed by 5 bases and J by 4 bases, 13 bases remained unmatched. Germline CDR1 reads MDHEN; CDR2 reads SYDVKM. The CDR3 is CASSQLPVAGGPYNEQFF. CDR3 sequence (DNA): TGTGCCAGCAGTCAACTCCCCGTAGCGGGAGGGCCGTACAATGAGCAGTTCTTC.

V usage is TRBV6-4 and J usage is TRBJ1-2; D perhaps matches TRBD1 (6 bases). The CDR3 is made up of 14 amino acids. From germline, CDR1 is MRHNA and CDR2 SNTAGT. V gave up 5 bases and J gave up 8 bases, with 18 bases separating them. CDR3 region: CASSRQAGFGGYTF. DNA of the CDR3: TGTGCCAGCAGTAGACAGGCGGGGTTCGGGGGCTACACCTTC.

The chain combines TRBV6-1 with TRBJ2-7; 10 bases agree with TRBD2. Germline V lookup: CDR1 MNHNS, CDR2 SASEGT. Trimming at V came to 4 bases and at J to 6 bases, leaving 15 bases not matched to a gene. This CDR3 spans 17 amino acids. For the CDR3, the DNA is TGTGCCAGCAGTGTCCGGGGACTAGCGAGCTCTCTCCTCGAGCAGTACTTC. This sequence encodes CASSVRGLASSLLEQYF.

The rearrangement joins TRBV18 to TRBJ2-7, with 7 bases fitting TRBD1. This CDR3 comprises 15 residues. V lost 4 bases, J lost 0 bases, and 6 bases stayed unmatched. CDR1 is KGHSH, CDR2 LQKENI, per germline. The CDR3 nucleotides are TGTGCCAGCTCACGGACAGGTCAGAGCTCCTACGAGCAGTACTTC. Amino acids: CASSRTGQSSYEQYF.

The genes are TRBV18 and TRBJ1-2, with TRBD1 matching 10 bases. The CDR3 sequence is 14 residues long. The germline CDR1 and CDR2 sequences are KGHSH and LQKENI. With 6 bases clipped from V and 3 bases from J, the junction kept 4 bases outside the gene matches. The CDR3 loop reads CASSQGQGHYGYTF. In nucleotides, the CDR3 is TGTGCCAGCTCGCAGGGACAGGGGCACTATGGCTACACCTTC.

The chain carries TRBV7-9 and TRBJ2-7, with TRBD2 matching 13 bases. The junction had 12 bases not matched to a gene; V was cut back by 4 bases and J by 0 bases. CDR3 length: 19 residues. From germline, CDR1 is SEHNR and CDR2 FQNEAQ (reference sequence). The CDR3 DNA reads TGTGCCAGCAGCTCACCCCCCAGGACTAGCGGGAGTCCCTCCTACGAGCAGTACTTC. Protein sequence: CASSSPPRTSGSPSYEQYF.

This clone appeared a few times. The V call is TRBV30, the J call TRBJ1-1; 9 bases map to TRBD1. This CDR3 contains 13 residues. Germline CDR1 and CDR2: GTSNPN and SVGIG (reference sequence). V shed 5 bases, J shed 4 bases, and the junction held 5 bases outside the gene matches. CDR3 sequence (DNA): TGTGCCTGGCTAGACAGGGGGGTCACTGAAGCTTTCTTT. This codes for CAWLDRGVTEAFF.

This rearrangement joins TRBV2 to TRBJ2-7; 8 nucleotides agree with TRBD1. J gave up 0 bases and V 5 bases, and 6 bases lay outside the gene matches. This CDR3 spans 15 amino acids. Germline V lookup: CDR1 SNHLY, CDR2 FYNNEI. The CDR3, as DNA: TGTGCCAGCAGTCCTACAGGGGGGCACTCCTACGAGCAGTACTTC. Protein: CASSPTGGHSYEQYF.

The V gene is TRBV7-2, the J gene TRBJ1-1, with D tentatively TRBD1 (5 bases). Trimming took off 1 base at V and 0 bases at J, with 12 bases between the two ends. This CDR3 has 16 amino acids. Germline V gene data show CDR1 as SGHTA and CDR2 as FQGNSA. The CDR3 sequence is CASSLVFGRVNTEAFF. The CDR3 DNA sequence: TGTGCCAGCAGCTTAGTGTTTGGCAGGGTGAACACTGAAGCTTTCTTT.

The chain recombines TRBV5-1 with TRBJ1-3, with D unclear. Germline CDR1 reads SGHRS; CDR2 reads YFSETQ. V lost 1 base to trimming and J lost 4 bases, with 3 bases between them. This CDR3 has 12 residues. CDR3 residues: CASSLPGNTIYF. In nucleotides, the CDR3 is TGCGCCAGCAGCTTGCCGGGAAACACCATATATTTT.

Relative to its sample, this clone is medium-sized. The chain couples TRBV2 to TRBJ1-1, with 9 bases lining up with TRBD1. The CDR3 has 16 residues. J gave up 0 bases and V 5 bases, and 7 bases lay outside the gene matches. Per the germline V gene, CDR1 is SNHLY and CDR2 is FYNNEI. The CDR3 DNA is TGTGCCAGCAGTCCGGGACAGGGATTCATGAACACTGAAGCTTTCTTT. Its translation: CASSPGQGFMNTEAFF.

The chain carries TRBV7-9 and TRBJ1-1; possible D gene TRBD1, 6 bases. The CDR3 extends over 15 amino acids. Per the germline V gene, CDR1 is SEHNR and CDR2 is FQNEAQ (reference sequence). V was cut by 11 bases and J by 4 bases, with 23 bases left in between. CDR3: CADVSAGGQGTEAFF. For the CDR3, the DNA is TGTGCCGATGTTAGTGCGGGGGGCCAGGGCACTGAAGCTTTCTTT. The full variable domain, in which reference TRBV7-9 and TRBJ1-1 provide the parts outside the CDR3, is DTGVSQNPRHKITKRGQNVTFRCDPISEHNRLYWYRQTLGQGPEFLTYFQNEAQLEKSRLLSDRFSAERPKGSFSTLEIQRTEQGDSAMYLCADVSAGGQGTEAFFGQGTRLTVV.

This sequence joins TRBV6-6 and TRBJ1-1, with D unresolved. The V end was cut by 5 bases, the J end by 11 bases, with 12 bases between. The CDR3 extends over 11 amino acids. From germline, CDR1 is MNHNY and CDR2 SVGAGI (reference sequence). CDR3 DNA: TGTGCCAGCAGTATCGCAGGCTCGGCTTTCTTT. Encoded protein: CASSIAGSAFF.

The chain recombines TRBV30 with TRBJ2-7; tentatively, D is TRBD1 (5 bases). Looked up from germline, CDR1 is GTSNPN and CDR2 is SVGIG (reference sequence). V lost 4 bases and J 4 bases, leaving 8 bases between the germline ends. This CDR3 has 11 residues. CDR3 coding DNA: TGTGCCTGGACAACAGGTTACGAGCAGTACTTC. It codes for CAWTTGYEQYF.

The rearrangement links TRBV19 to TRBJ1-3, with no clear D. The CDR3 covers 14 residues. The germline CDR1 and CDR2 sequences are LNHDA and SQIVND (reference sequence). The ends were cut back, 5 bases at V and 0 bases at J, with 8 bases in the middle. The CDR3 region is CASSLGFSGNTIYF. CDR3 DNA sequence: TGTGCCAGTAGTCTCGGATTCTCTGGAAACACCATATATTTT.

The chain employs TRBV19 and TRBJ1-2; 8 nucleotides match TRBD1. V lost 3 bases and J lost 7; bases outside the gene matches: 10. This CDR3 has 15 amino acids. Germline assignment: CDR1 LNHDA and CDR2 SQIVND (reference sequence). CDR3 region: CASSMPQGALGGYTF. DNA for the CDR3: TGTGCCAGTAGTATGCCCCAGGGGGCGTTAGGTGGCTACACCTTC.

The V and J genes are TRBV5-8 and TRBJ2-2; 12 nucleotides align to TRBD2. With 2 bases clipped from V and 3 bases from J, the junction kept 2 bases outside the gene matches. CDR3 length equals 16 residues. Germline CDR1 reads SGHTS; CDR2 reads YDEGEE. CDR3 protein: CASSFRLAGDTGELFF. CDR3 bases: TGTGCCAGCAGCTTCCGACTAGCGGGAGACACCGGGGAGCTGTTTTTT.

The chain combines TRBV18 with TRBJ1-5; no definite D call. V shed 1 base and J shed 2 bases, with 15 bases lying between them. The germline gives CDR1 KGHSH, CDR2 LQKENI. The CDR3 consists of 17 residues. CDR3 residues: CASSPQPPTLGNQPQHF. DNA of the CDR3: TGTGCCAGCTCACCACAGCCGCCTACCCTCGGCAATCAGCCCCAGCATTTT. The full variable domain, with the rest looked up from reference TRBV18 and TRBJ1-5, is NAGVMQNPRHLVRRRGQEARLRCSPMKGHSHVYWYRQLPEEGLKFMVYLQKENIIDESGMPKERFSAEFPKEGPSILRIQQVVRGDSAAYFCASSPQPPTLGNQPQHFGDGTRLSIL.

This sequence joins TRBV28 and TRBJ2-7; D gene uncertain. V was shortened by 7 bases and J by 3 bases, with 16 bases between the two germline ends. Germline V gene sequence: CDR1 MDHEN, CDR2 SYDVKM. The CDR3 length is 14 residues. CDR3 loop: CASKSAPIVYEQYF. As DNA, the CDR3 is TGTGCCAGCAAATCCGCACCGATAGTCTACGAGCAGTACTTC.